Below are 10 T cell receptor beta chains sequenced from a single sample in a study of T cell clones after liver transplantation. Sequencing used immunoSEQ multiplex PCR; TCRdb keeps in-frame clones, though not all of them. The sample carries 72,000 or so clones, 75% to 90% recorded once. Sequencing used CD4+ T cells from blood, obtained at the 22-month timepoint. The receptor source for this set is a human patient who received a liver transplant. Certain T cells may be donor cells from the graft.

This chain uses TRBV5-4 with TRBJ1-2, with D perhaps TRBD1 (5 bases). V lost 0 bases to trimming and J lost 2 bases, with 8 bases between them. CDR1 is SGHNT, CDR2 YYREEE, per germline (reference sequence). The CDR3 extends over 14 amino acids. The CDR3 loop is CASSLAGQNYGYTF. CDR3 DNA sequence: TGTGCCAGCAGCTTGGCAGGGCAAAACTATGGCTACACCTTC.

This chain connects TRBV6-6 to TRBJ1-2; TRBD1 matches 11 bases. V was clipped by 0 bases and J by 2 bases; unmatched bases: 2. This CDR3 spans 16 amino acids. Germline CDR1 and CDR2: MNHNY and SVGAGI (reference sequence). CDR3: CASSYSWDRGNYGYTF. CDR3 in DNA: TGTGCCAGCAGTTACTCGTGGGACAGGGGGAACTATGGCTACACCTTC.

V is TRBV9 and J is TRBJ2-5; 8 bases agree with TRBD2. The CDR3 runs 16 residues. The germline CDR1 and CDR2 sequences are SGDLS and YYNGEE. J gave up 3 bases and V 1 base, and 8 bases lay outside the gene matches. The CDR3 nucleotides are TGTGCCAGCAGCGTAATGGCGGGGGGCTGGAAAGAGACCCAGTACTTC. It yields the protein CASSVMAGGWKETQYF.

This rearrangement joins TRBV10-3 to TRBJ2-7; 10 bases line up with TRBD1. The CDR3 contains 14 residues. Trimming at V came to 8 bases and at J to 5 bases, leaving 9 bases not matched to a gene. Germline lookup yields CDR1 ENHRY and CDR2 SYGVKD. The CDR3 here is CAIEAGQGNHEQYF. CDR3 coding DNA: TGTGCCATCGAGGCGGGACAGGGGAACCACGAGCAGTACTTC.

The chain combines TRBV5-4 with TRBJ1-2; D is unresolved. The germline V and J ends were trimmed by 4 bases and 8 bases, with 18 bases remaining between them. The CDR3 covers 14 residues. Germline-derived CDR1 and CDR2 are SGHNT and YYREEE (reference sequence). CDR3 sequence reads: CASSDTGRNQGYTF. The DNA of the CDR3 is TGTGCCAGCAGCGATACCGGGAGAAACCAGGGCTACACCTTC.

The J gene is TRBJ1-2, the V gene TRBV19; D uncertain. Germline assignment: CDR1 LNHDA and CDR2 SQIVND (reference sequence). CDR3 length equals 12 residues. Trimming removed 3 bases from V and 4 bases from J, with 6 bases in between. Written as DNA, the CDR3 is TGTGCCAGTAGTATGGAGGGCTATGGCTACACCTTC. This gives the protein CASSMEGYGYTF.

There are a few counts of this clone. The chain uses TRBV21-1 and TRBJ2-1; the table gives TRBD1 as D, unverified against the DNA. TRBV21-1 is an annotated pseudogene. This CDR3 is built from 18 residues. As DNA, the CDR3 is TGTGCCAGCAGCAAAGATGGCGAGGCGGGACAGTCCTACAATGAGCAGTTCTTC. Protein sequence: CASSKDGEAGQSYNEQFF.

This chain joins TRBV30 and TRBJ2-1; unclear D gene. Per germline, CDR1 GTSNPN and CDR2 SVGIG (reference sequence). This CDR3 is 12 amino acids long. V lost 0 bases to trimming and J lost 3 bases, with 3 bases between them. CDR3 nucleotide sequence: TGTGCCTGGAGTGTCATCTACAATGAGCAGTTCTTC. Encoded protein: CAWSVIYNEQFF. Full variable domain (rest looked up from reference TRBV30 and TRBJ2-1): SQTIHQWPATLVQPVGSPLSLECTVEGTSNPNLYWYRQAAGRGLQLLFYSVGIGQISSEVPQNLSASRPQDRQFILSSKKLLLSDSGFYLCAWSVIYNEQFFGPGTRLTVL.

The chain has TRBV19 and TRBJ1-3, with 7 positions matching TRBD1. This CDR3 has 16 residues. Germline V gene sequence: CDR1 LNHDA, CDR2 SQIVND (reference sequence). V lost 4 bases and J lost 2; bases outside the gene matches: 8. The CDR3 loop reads CASSRRQGSTGNTIYF. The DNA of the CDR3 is TGTGCCAGTAGTAGGAGACAGGGCAGCACTGGAAACACCATATATTTT.

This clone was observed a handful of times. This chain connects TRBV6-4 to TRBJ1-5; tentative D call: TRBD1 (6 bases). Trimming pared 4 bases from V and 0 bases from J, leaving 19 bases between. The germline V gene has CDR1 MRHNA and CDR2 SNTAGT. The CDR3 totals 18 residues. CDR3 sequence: CASSVDRTVNYSNQPQHF. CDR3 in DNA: TGTGCCAGCAGTGTGGATAGGACAGTAAATTATAGCAATCAGCCCCAGCATTTT.